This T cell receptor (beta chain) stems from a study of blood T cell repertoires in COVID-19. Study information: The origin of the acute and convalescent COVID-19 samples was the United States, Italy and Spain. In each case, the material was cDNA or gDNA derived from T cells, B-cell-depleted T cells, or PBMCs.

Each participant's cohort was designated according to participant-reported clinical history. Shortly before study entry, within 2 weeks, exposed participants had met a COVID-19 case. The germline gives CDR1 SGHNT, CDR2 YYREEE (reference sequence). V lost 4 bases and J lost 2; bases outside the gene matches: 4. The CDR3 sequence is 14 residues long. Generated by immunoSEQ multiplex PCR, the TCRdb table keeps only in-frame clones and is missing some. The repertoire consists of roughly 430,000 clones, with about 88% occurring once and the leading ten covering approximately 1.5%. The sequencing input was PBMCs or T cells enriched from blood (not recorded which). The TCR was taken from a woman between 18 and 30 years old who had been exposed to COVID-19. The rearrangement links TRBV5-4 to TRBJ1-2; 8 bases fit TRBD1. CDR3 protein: CASSLQGGNYGYTF. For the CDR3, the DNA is TGTGCCAGCAGCCTACAGGGGGGGAACTATGGCTACACCTTC.